One and the same sample provided the 25 T cell receptor beta chains below, sequenced in a study of regulatory T cells in long-lasting Graves disease. Time point defined: persistent/refractory GD, antithyroid drugs over 5 years with positive TRAb. Generation of the TCR library employed RNA extracted from PBMCs. Combining iRepertoire HTBI primers with Arm-PCR of CDR3 regions, the authors built TCR beta libraries. TCRdb re-called the multiplex PCR reads with MiXCR, one entry per CDR3 protein. The sample carries 700,000 or so distinct CDR3 sequences, around 30% recorded once. This specimen was peripheral blood mononuclear cells (PBMCs), taken when the disease was refractory, from a patient treated with antithyroid drugs. These receptors were taken from a female donor with Graves disease.

In its sample, this clonotype was seen a few times. Since a much larger clone is just one base distant, this may be a read error. The chain has TRBV29-1 and TRBJ1-5, with a possible D match to TRBD1 (6 bases). The CDR3 runs 13 residues. Between the trimmed V and J ends, which lost 6 bases and 6 bases, there was a span of 15 bases. Germline-derived CDR1 and CDR2 are SQVTM and ANQGSEA. The CDR3 DNA sequence: TGCAGCGTAGAAAACAGGGAGGGTCAGCCCCAGCATTTT. Amino acids: CSVENREGQPQHF.

This clonotype came up a few times. A much larger clonotype is one base distant, so this may be a read error. The chain has TRBV7-3 and TRBJ1-1, with TRBD1 identical over 7 bases. This CDR3 has 15 amino acids. Germline loops: CDR1 SGHTA, CDR2 FQGTGA. V lost 5 bases to trimming and J lost 3 bases; unmatched junction nucleotides: 9. The CDR3 here is CASSPQGGADTEAFF. The CDR3 coding sequence is TGTGCCAGCAGCCCCCAGGGGGGGGCGGACACTGAAGCTTTCTTT.

This chain uses TRBV6-1 with TRBJ2-5, with 10 positions matching TRBD1. Trimming cost V 6 bases and J 3 bases; bases outside gene matches: 1. CDR3 length: 13 amino acids. The germline CDR1 and CDR2 sequences are MNHNS and SASEGT. For the CDR3, the DNA is TGTGCCAGCAGGGACAGGGGGGAAGAGACCCAGTACTTC. This gives the protein CASRDRGEETQYF.

This clonotype showed up just a few times. The rearrangement joins TRBV30 to TRBJ2-5; 8 nucleotides align to TRBD2. V was clipped by 2 bases and J by 5 bases; unmatched bases: 16. This CDR3 is 17 amino acids long. From germline, CDR1 is GTSNPN and CDR2 SVGIG (reference sequence). The CDR3 nucleotides are TGTGCCTGGAGTTCCACTCGGGGTCATAGCGGGATCGAGACCCAGTACTTC. Amino acids: CAWSSTRGHSGIETQYF.

The V and J genes are TRBV20-1 and TRBJ2-5; D is perhaps TRBD1 (6 bases). The CDR3 is 13 amino acids. Germline V CDR1 and CDR2: DFQATT, SNEGSKA (reference sequence). The V and J ends lost 5 bases and 3 bases respectively, with 13 bases between them. CDR3 sequence (DNA): TGCAGTGCTGACCTGGACAGCGAAGAGACCCAGTACTTC. Translation: CSADLDSEETQYF.

The genes are TRBV20-1 and TRBJ1-5, with unresolved D. Per the germline V gene, CDR1 is DFQATT and CDR2 is SNEGSKA (reference sequence). V was cut by 6 bases and J by 4 bases, with 10 bases left in between. The CDR3 runs to 12 residues. In nucleotides, the CDR3 is TGCAGTGCCCTAAACACGAATCAGCCCCAGCATTTT. It codes for CSALNTNQPQHF.

This clonotype was found a few times. The chain carries TRBV20-1 and TRBJ2-1; 12 bases map to TRBD2. The CDR3 totals 16 residues. The junction had 14 bases not matched to a gene; V was cut back by 6 bases and J by 8 bases. CDR1 is DFQATT and CDR2 is SNEGSKA in the germline V gene (reference sequence). The CDR3 spells CSAETSGRSRSDEQFF. In DNA, the CDR3 is TGCAGTGCGGAGACTAGCGGGAGATCCCGTAGCGATGAGCAGTTCTTC.

The sample holds a few counts of this clonotype. The junction shows a germline mismatch at one end, possibly a read error. The V and J genes are TRBV11-2 and TRBJ2-2; perhaps TRBD2 as D (5 bases). CDR1 and CDR2 from the germline V gene are SGHAT and FQNNGV. The CDR3 consists of 13 residues. DNA of the CDR3: TGTGCCAGCAGGTCGCTAGCTACCGGAGAGCTGTTTTTT. As protein: CASRSLATGELFF.

This clonotype appeared a few times. This rearrangement joins TRBV6-5 to TRBJ2-3, with 8 positions matching TRBD2. Germline V lookup: CDR1 MNHEY, CDR2 SVGAGI. V trimming: 0 bases; J trimming: 2 bases; junction bases outside the gene matches: 13. The CDR3 has 19 residues. CDR3 residues: CASSYSTSLSGSITDTQYF. Written as DNA, the CDR3 is TGTGCCAGCAGTTACTCGACTTCTCTAAGCGGGAGTATCACAGATACGCAGTATTTT.

The rearrangement links TRBV7-6 to TRBJ2-7, with 8 bases matching TRBD1. CDR3 length: 15 residues. The V gene's germline CDR1 is SGHVS and CDR2 FNYEAQ. The J segment lost 5 bases and the V segment lost 1 base, leaving 7 bases of the junction unmatched. The CDR3 sequence: CASSLDSGGLNEQYF. CDR3 DNA sequence: TGTGCCAGCAGCTTAGATTCAGGGGGCCTTAACGAGCAGTACTTC.

The chain has TRBV11-1 and TRBJ2-5, with 7 bases aligning to TRBD1. There are 16 residues in the CDR3. Germline CDR1 and CDR2: SGHAT and FQDESV (reference sequence). J lost 7 bases, V lost 1 base, and 12 bases had no gene match. CDR3 nucleotides: TGTGCCAGCAGCTTAGTACCGGGACAGCCCAGGGGGACCCAGTACTTC. This gives the protein CASSLVPGQPRGTQYF.

CDR3 nucleotide sequence: TGTGCCAGCAGTAAGGACAGGGTCGAGACCCAGTACTTC. As protein: CASSKDRVETQYF. The rearrangement uses TRBV2 and TRBJ2-5; 8 bases match TRBD1. Germline loops: CDR1 SNHLY, CDR2 FYNNEI. The CDR3 contains 13 residues. The V and J ends lost 5 bases and 5 bases, in that order; junction bases with no gene match: 4.

At least ten counts were recorded for this clonotype. The V gene is TRBV12-3 or TRBV12-4, the J gene TRBJ1-6; D gene ambiguous. The CDR3 covers 13 residues. The V end lost 5 bases, the J end lost 6 bases, and 8 bases lay between the germline ends. The CDR3 protein is CASSRQTNSPLHF. In nucleotides, the CDR3 is TGTGCCAGCAGTCGTCAGACTAATTCACCCCTCCACTTT.

The chain links TRBV7-9 to TRBJ2-3, with no clear D. The germline V gene encodes CDR1 SEHNR and CDR2 FQNEAQ (reference sequence). Trimming pared 0 bases from V and 4 bases from J, leaving 8 bases between. This CDR3 contains 14 residues. The CDR3: CASSLASRADTQYF. As DNA, the CDR3 is TGTGCCAGCAGCTTAGCGTCTAGGGCAGATACGCAGTATTTT.

The chain has TRBV2 and TRBJ1-5; 11 bases are shared with TRBD1. The V segment lost 8 bases and the J segment 6 bases; nucleotides outside the gene matches: 6. The length of the CDR3 is 14 residues. CDR1 and CDR2 from the germline V gene are SNHLY and FYNNEI. In nucleotides, the CDR3 is TGTGCCAGCGGTAGGACAGGGGGCGGTCAGCCCCAGCATTTT. Translated, it gives CASGRTGGGQPQHF.

This clonotype appeared many times. The rearrangement uses TRBV2 and TRBJ2-5; 14 nucleotides align to TRBD2. The junction had 14 bases not matched to a gene; V was cut back by 8 bases and J by 3 bases. The CDR3 consists of 18 residues. CDR1 and CDR2 (germline): SNHLY, FYNNEI. In DNA, the CDR3 is TGTGCCAGCCTGACCAAGACTAGCGGGAGGGCTGGTGAAGAGACCCAGTACTTC. Its translation: CASLTKTSGRAGEETQYF.

The chain joins TRBV7-9 to TRBJ1-1, with 8 bases aligning to TRBD1. The CDR3 contains 14 residues. After removal of 4 bases from V and 6 bases from J, the junction contained 7 bases not matched to a gene. CDR1 SEHNR and CDR2 FQNEAQ come from the germline V gene (reference sequence). In nucleotides, the CDR3 is TGTGCCAGCAGCTACATAGACAGGGGCGCTGAAGCTTTCTTT. Amino acids: CASSYIDRGAEAFF.

This clonotype was observed a handful of times. The chain employs TRBV5-1 and TRBJ1-6, with a possible D match to TRBD1 (5 bases). V dropped 4 bases and J dropped 2 bases, with 10 bases sitting between them. The length of the CDR3 is 15 residues. Germline loops: CDR1 SGHRS, CDR2 YFSETQ. The CDR3 DNA sequence: TGCGCCAGCAGCCAGGGTGGCACCTATAATTCACCCCTCCACTTT. It yields the protein CASSQGGTYNSPLHF.

V gene TRBV13 combines with J gene TRBJ2-2, with D maybe TRBD2 (6 bases). In germline, CDR1 is PRHDT, CDR2 FYEKMQ (reference sequence). The CDR3 spans 16 residues. V lost 5 bases and J 0 bases, leaving 13 bases between the germline ends. The CDR3 sequence is CASSPKGGTNTGELFF. CDR3 DNA sequence: TGTGCCAGCAGCCCAAAAGGAGGGACGAACACCGGGGAGCTGTTTTTT. Looking up the rest from reference TRBV13 and TRBJ2-2 gives the full variable domain: AAGVIQSPRHLIKEKRETATLKCYPIPRHDTVYWYQQGPGQDPQFLISFYEKMQSDKGSIPDRFSAQQFSDYHSELNMSSLELGDSALYFCASSPKGGTNTGELFFGEGSRLTVL.

At least ten counts were recorded for this clonotype. V and J are TRBV2 and TRBJ1-5; D ambiguous. Germline V gene data show CDR1 as SNHLY and CDR2 as FYNNEI. V dropped 6 bases and J dropped 0 bases, with 9 bases sitting between them. This CDR3 contains 14 residues. The CDR3: CASSQDYSNQPQHF. Here the CDR3 DNA reads TGTGCCAGCAGCCAGGACTATAGCAATCAGCCCCAGCATTTT.

In its sample, this clonotype was seen many times. The chain links TRBV2 to TRBJ1-1; unclear D gene. The germline V gene has CDR1 SNHLY and CDR2 FYNNEI. The V and J ends lost 6 bases and 0 bases respectively, with 11 bases between them. The CDR3 covers 14 residues. The CDR3 region is CASRDGWMNTEAFF. Here the CDR3 DNA reads TGTGCCAGCAGGGATGGGTGGATGAACACTGAAGCTTTCTTT.

The chain carries TRBV3-1 and TRBJ1-1; 8 bases are a match to TRBD1. CDR3 length: 16 amino acids. With V trimmed by 4 bases and J by 3 bases, 10 bases remained unmatched. Per germline, CDR1 LGHDT and CDR2 YNNKEL (reference sequence). The CDR3 is CASSRTRTGFYTEAFF. The CDR3 DNA reads TGTGCCAGCAGCCGTACCAGGACAGGGTTCTACACTGAAGCTTTCTTT.

This clonotype was detected once. This chain connects TRBV7-3 to TRBJ2-2, with a tentative D call TRBD1 (6 bases). Trimming pared 5 bases from V and 7 bases from J, leaving 20 bases between. Germline values: CDR1 SGHTA, CDR2 FQGTGA. The CDR3 length is 16 residues. CDR3 nucleotide sequence: TGTGCCAGCAGCCCAACAGGGTCTGTTAACGGCGGGGAGCTGTTTTTT. Protein sequence: CASSPTGSVNGGELFF.

This sequence joins TRBV7-9 and TRBJ1-4; 7 bases match TRBD1. This CDR3 region has 16 residues. V shed 5 bases and J 7 bases; nucleotides not matched to a gene: 13. Germline lookup yields CDR1 SEHNR and CDR2 FQNEAQ (reference sequence). The CDR3 DNA follows: TGTGCCAGCAGCAAGGACCCGAGGGGGCGCGGTGAAAAACTGTTTTTT. Encoded protein: CASSKDPRGRGEKLFF.

The genes are TRBV7-2 and TRBJ1-1; D uncertain. With 0 bases removed from V and 5 bases from J, the gap between germline ends came to 10 bases. The CDR3 has 14 residues. Germline V CDR1 and CDR2: SGHTA, FQGNSA. The CDR3 region has the DNA TGTGCCAGCAGCTTAGCGGACCCTGAAACTGAAGCTTTCTTT. As protein: CASSLADPETEAFF.